These 24 T cell receptor beta chains were all obtained from the same sample, sequenced in a study of neurological immune-mediated disorders (dated by TCRdb to the late 2010s). Library preparation was by 5' RACE. Sequenced using an Illumina HiSeq 2500. TCRdb's own reprocessing of the public reads used fastp at Q25 and MiXCR and kept productive beta chains. Each CDR3 protein gets just one entry, which takes the most common genes and DNA from the rows behind it. This sample holds around 80,000 distinct CDR3 sequences; 10% to 13% were observed only once. The ten top clones hold 1.8% of the sample. What was sequenced was PBMCs. Every receptor here comes from a man aged 35-49 years in good health.

In its sample, this clonotype was seen many times. The V and J genes are TRBV7-3 and TRBJ2-1; D gene uncertain. The germline gives CDR1 SGHTA, CDR2 FQGTGA. V was clipped by 0 bases and J by 4 bases, with 13 bases between them. CDR3 length: 16 residues. CDR3 protein: CASSLTYSRLYNEQFF. CDR3 DNA: TGTGCCAGCAGCTTAACCTACTCCCGTCTATACAATGAGCAGTTCTTC. Filled out from reference TRBV7-3 and TRBJ2-1, the complete variable domain reads GAGVSQTPSNKVTEKGKYVELRCDPISGHTALYWYRQSLGQGPEFLIYFQGTGAADDSGLPNDRFFAVRPEGSVSTLKIQRTERGDSAVYLCASSLTYSRLYNEQFFGPGTRLTVL.

This clonotype occurred many times. CDR3 nucleotides: TGTGCCATCAGTGAGTCACCTAGCGGGGTCGTCCGCGATACGCAGTATTTT. Translated, it gives CAISESPSGVVRDTQYF. J is TRBJ2-3 and V is TRBV10-3; the match to TRBD2 covers 9 bases. The germline V gene encodes CDR1 ENHRY and CDR2 SYGVKD. This CDR3 comprises 17 residues. V dropped 0 bases and J dropped 6; count of bases not matched to a gene: 10.

This clonotype was recorded a few times. Just one base apart from a much larger clone, this may be a read error. The chain links TRBV12-3 or TRBV12-4 to TRBJ2-5, with a possible D match to TRBD2 (5 bases). This CDR3 has 14 amino acids. CDR3 nucleotides: TGTGCCAGCAGCAACTCGGACTTCCAAGAGACCCTGTACTTC. Its translation: CASSNSDFQETLYF.

This clonotype was picked up many times. This chain links TRBV6-5 with TRBJ1-1; 9 bases line up with TRBD1. The CDR3 spans 13 residues. In germline, CDR1 is MNHEY, CDR2 SVGAGI. The junction had 4 bases not matched to a gene; V was cut back by 6 bases and J by 5 bases. The CDR3 sequence is CASRKTGGTEAFF. DNA for the CDR3: TGTGCCAGCAGAAAGACAGGGGGGACTGAAGCTTTCTTT.

V gene TRBV5-1 combines with J gene TRBJ2-3, with D perhaps assigned TRBD1 or TRBD2 (7 bases each). V was shortened by 2 bases and J by 2 bases, with 15 bases between the two germline ends. Germline V gene sequence: CDR1 SGHRS, CDR2 YFSETQ. The CDR3 consists of 16 residues. The CDR3, as DNA: TGCGCCAGCAGCTTAAGCGGGACAGTATACACAGATACGCAGTATTTT. Amino acids: CASSLSGTVYTDTQYF.

This clonotype was detected many times. V and J are TRBV20-1 and TRBJ1-3; perhaps TRBD1 as D (5 bases). The germline V gene encodes CDR1 DFQATT and CDR2 SNEGSKA (reference sequence). Between the trimmed V and J ends, which lost 6 bases and 7 bases, there was a span of 16 bases. This CDR3 spans 13 amino acids. The CDR3 region is CSATGTSGNTIYF. CDR3 nucleotide sequence: TGCAGTGCGACCGGGACCTCCGGGAACACCATATATTTT.

This clonotype has ten or more counts. The chain has TRBV2 and TRBJ2-7; no clear D. Trimming left V 5 bases short and J 8 bases short, with 7 bases between. Germline V CDR1 and CDR2: SNHLY, FYNNEI. This CDR3 contains 10 residues. The CDR3 spells CASSITKQYF. DNA for the CDR3: TGTGCCAGCAGTATCACCAAGCAGTACTTC.

This clonotype occurred a few times. The chain recombines TRBV10-3 with TRBJ2-2; a possible D gene is TRBD1 (5 bases). This CDR3 spans 18 amino acids. Germline-derived CDR1 and CDR2 are ENHRY and SYGVKD. Trimming cost V 0 bases and J 1 base, with 15 bases left between them. Here the CDR3 reads CAISESPGSARNTGELFF. For the CDR3, the DNA is TGTGCCATCAGTGAGTCACCAGGGTCGGCTAGGAACACCGGGGAGCTGTTTTTT.

This clonotype was seen at least ten times. In nucleotides, the CDR3 is TGTGCCAGCAGCGCGTTCCCCGGACTAGCCGATACCGACCCTAGCACAGATACGCAGTATTTT. Translated, it gives CASSAFPGLADTDPSTDTQYF. This rearrangement joins TRBV28 to TRBJ2-3; 8 bases agree with TRBD2. Trimming cost V 6 bases and J 0 bases; bases outside gene matches: 23. This CDR3 has 21 amino acids. Germline V CDR1 and CDR2: MDHEN, SYDVKM.

This clonotype was recorded many times. The J gene is TRBJ1-1, the V gene TRBV10-3; 7 positions match TRBD1. The germline V gene encodes CDR1 ENHRY and CDR2 SYGVKD. The CDR3 covers 16 residues. The J segment lost 0 bases and the V segment lost 6 bases, leaving 10 bases of the junction unmatched. The CDR3 sequence is CAIRPDRYGVNTEAFF. In nucleotides, the CDR3 is TGTGCCATCAGGCCGGACAGGTACGGGGTGAACACTGAAGCTTTCTTT.

This clonotype was counted at least ten times. V usage is TRBV6-5 and J usage is TRBJ1-2; the D is unclear. Trimming took 5 bases from V and 5 from J, leaving 12 bases between them. The CDR3 sequence is 13 residues long. Germline CDR1 reads MNHEY; CDR2 reads SVGAGI. DNA of the CDR3: TGTGCCAGCAGTAACCCCTCTCAGTATGGCTACACCTTC. Encoded protein: CASSNPSQYGYTF.

Worth noting for this clonotype: The CDR3 end shows no conserved phenylalanine or tryptophan, and so a read error is likely. The chain has TRBV5-5 and TRBJ2-1; 9 bases line up with TRBD2. The V gene's germline CDR1 is SGHKS and CDR2 YYEKEE (reference sequence). V shed 0 bases, J shed 0 bases, and the junction held 1 base outside the gene matches. This CDR3 is 16 amino acids long. CDR3 coding DNA: TGTGCCAGCAGCTTGGGACTAGCGGTCTCCTACAATGAGCAGTTCTCC. As protein: CASSLGLAVSYNEQFS.

This clonotype came up many times. The chain links TRBV5-1 to TRBJ1-1, with a possible D match to TRBD1 (6 bases). Trimming shortened V by 4 bases and J by 3 bases, and 13 bases separated the two germline ends. CDR1 and CDR2 (germline): SGHRS, YFSETQ. The length of the CDR3 is 14 residues. The CDR3 DNA reads as TGCGCCAGCAGCGTGCCTACAGGGCACACTGAAGCTTTCTTT. Its translation is CASSVPTGHTEAFF. The complete variable domain, with remaining parts taken from reference TRBV5-1 and TRBJ1-1, reads KAGVTQTPRYLIKTRGQQVTLSCSPISGHRSVSWYQQTPGQGLQFLFEYFSETQRNKGNFPGRFSGRQFSNSRSEMNVSTLELGDSALYLCASSVPTGHTEAFFGQGTRLTVV.

This chain uses TRBV6-2 or TRBV6-3 with TRBJ1-2, with D possibly being TRBD1 (5 bases). Germline lookup yields CDR1 MNHEY and CDR2 SVGEGT. With 2 bases removed from V and 0 bases from J, the gap between germline ends came to 7 bases. The CDR3 has 14 amino acids. The CDR3, as DNA: TGTGCCAGCAGTTACCTGACAGCTAACTATGGCTACACCTTC. Its translation: CASSYLTANYGYTF.

In this sample, this clonotype turned up many times. The chain uses TRBV6-2 or TRBV6-3 and TRBJ2-1, with TRBD2 as a possible D gene (5 bases). Germline CDR1 is MNHEY and CDR2 is SVGEGT. V dropped 7 bases and J dropped 3 bases, with 7 bases sitting between them. The CDR3 extends over 12 amino acids. CDR3 protein: CASTDYYNEQFF. The CDR3 region has the DNA TGTGCCAGCACCGACTACTACAATGAGCAGTTCTTC.

About this clonotype: Possible read error: a much larger clone is one base away. This chain links TRBV5-1 with TRBJ1-1; TRBD1 is a possible D gene (5 bases). Germline V gene lookup returns CDR1 SGHRS and CDR2 YFSETQ. The V and J ends lost 4 bases and 0 bases respectively, with 13 bases between them. The CDR3 loop spans 15 amino acids. For the CDR3, the DNA is TGCGCCAGCAGCGCCCTAAAGGGGATGAACACTGAAGCTTTCTTT. This translates into CASSALKGMNTEAFF.

This clonotype came up many times. The chain joins TRBV25-1 to TRBJ2-1, with D uncertain. Germline loops: CDR1 MGHDK, CDR2 SYGVNS. The ends were cut back, 6 bases at V and 4 bases at J, with 7 bases in the middle. The CDR3 runs to 12 residues. The chain's CDR3 is CASRDGYNEQFF. As DNA, the CDR3 is TGTGCCAGCAGGGACGGGTACAATGAGCAGTTCTTC.

This clonotype was counted many times. CDR3 nucleotide sequence: TGTGCCAGCAGTTTGGGGGCGTTTCTGGATGAGCAGTTCTTC. This gives the protein CASSLGAFLDEQFF. This chain joins TRBV12-3 or TRBV12-4 and TRBJ2-1; maybe TRBD1 (6 bases). CDR3 length: 14 amino acids. With 3 bases removed from V and 8 bases from J, the gap between germline ends came to 14 bases.

The chain links TRBV6-1 to TRBJ2-7; tentatively, D is TRBD2 (7 bases). CDR3 length: 14 amino acids. Between the trimmed V and J ends, which lost 9 bases and 1 base, there was a span of 16 bases. CDR1 and CDR2 from the germline V gene are MNHNS and SASEGT. CDR3 protein: CASDRGGLSYEQYF. The CDR3 bases are TGTGCCAGTGACCGCGGGGGCCTGTCCTACGAGCAGTACTTC.

This clonotype has only a few counts. The chain joins TRBV6-2 or TRBV6-3 to TRBJ1-5, with no clear D. The V gene lost 4 bases and the J gene lost 1 base, with 8 bases spanning the gap. Germline V gene data show CDR1 as MNHEY and CDR2 as SVGEGT. CDR3 length equals 14 residues. The CDR3 reads CASSSDTSNQPQHF. CDR3 DNA: TGTGCCAGCAGTTCCGACACGAGCAATCAGCCCCAGCATTTT.

The sample holds many counts of this clonotype. CDR3 residues: CASRRQPLVDYEQYF. In DNA form, the CDR3 reads TGTGCCAGCAGGCGACAGCCGCTAGTAGACTACGAGCAGTACTTC. This chain uses TRBV6-5 with TRBJ2-7; D perhaps matches TRBD1 (5 bases). V lost 6 bases and J lost 3, with 18 bases in between. Germline V gene lookup returns CDR1 MNHEY and CDR2 SVGAGI. The CDR3 covers 15 residues.

The chain has TRBV20-1 and TRBJ2-7; 12 bases line up with TRBD2. Germline lookup yields CDR1 DFQATT and CDR2 SNEGSKA (reference sequence). J gave up 5 bases and V 3 bases, and 5 bases lay outside the gene matches. CDR3 length: 14 residues. This CDR3 reads CSASASGGANEQYF. The CDR3 nucleotides are TGCAGTGCTAGCGCTAGCGGGGGGGCCAACGAGCAGTACTTC.

This clonotype was picked up many times. The chain employs TRBV5-1 and TRBJ2-3, with TRBD2 matching 13 bases. The CDR3 runs 16 residues. Germline lookup yields CDR1 SGHRS and CDR2 YFSETQ. Trimming cost V 3 bases and J 4 bases; bases outside gene matches: 5. Here the CDR3 reads CASSSRLAGGADTQYF. The CDR3 bases are TGCGCCAGCAGCTCCCGACTAGCGGGAGGTGCAGATACGCAGTATTTT.

The chain is built from TRBV29-1 and TRBJ1-1; D is ambiguous. Germline assignment: CDR1 SQVTM and CDR2 ANQGSEA. CDR3 length: 15 residues. V was trimmed by 5 bases and J by 8 bases, leaving 24 bases between them. The DNA for the CDR3 is TGCAGCGTTACTTATTGGTCCGCAGGCCGGTTAGAAGCTTTCTTT. Amino acids: CSVTYWSAGRLEAFF. Complete variable domain (other parts from reference TRBV29-1 and TRBJ1-1): SAVISQKPSRDICQRGTSLTIQCQVDSQVTMMFWYRQQPGQSLTLIATANQGSEATYESGFVIDKFPISRPNLTFSTLTVSNMSPEDSSIYLCSVTYWSAGRLEAFFGQGTRLTVV.